Detailed here is one T cell receptor beta chain. The sample originates from a study of response to subunit inactivated influenza vaccine. TCRdb re-called the RT-PCR reads through MiXCR, storing one row per CDR3 protein. Of about 570,000 distinct CDR3 sequences in the sample, 10% to 12% were seen once. The CDR3 contains 16 residues. V was pared by 0 bases and J by 0 bases, with 10 bases between. CDR1 is SGHRS, CDR2 YFSETQ, per germline. In addition, the sample was reused for a study of T cells expressing NK-cell markers. That source reports: The authors made TCR beta cDNA libraries by 5'RACE template switching. This switching added a universal primer site and UMIs. Sorted CD3+CD56+NKG2C+, CD3+CD56+NKG2C- and CD3+CD56-NKG2C+ T-cell subsets were beta-chain profiled. Most of the eight sequenced donors tested HCMV-seropositive; one tested seronegative.

The material was PBMCs from blood, obtained on the day of vaccination. V is TRBV5-1 and J is TRBJ2-1, with unresolved D. The clonotype comes from a man over 45 who received an inactivated influenza vaccine. CDR3 residues: CASSLEGAPSYNEQFF. CDR3 DNA: TGCGCCAGCAGCTTGGAAGGAGCCCCCTCCTACAATGAGCAGTTCTTC.